These T cell receptor beta chains were read from a single sample in a study of T cell responses to AZD1222 COVID-19 vaccine. The method was immunoSEQ multiplex PCR; TCRdb's version includes in-frame clones alone and lacks a portion of them. In the table there are about 120,000 clones, about 88% of which are singletons. The sample here was peripheral blood, taken 28 days after the second AZD1222 dose. These receptors were obtained from an adult who received the AZD1222 COVID-19 vaccine. The CDR3 runs from the conserved cysteine through the conserved F or W. D genes are given only for firm matches. A clone size is listed for some rows: how often the clone was seen (once, few, many), or a class if it is expanded.

d_call j_call v_call clone_size cdr3_aa cdr3_nt
NA TRBJ2-2 TRBV10-2 NA CATPRVGAAGELFF TGCGCCACGCCTCGGGTAGGGGCAGCCGGGGAGCTGTTTTTT
NA TRBJ1-1 TRBV7-9 once CASSLPREMNTEAFF TGTGCCAGCAGCTTACCTAGGGAGATGAACACTGAAGCTTTCTTT
NA TRBJ1-3 TRBV9 NA CASSYSGTAGNTIYF TGTGCCAGCAGTTATAGCGGTACAGCTGGAAACACCATATATTTT
TRBD1 TRBJ1-2 TRBV19 NA CASSMRDRPYGYTF TGTGCCAGTAGTATGCGGGACAGGCCCTATGGCTACACCTTC
TRBD1 TRBJ1-1 TRBV29-1 NA CSGRGGQGHTEAFF TGCAGCGGGAGGGGTGGACAGGGGCACACTGAAGCTTTCTTT
TRBD1 TRBJ1-2 TRBV19 NA CASSTGTGQDYGYTF TGTGCCAGTAGTACCGGGACAGGCCAAGACTATGGCTACACCTTC
NA TRBJ2-5 TRBV18 NA CASSPGLQETQYF TGTGCCAGCTCACCAGGTTTGCAAGAGACCCAGTACTTC
NA TRBJ1-6 TRBV12-5 NA CASGLGFVDSPLHF TGTGCTAGTGGTTTGGGGTTTGTCGATTCACCCCTCCACTTT
NA TRBJ1-2 TRBV3-1/TRBV3-2 NA CASSLRDEYYGYTF TGTGCCAGCAGCCTTCGGGACGAATATTATGGCTACACCTTC
TRBD1 TRBJ2-2 TRBV3-1/TRBV3-2 NA CASSQQAGGTGELFF TGTGCCAGCAGCCAACAGGCAGGGGGCACCGGGGAGCTGTTTTTT
TRBD1 TRBJ2-3 TRBV6-2/TRBV6-3 few CASSSGQGADTQYF TGTGCCAGCAGTTCGGGACAGGGGGCAGATACGCAGTATTTT
TRBD1 TRBJ1-2 TRBV19 few CASSNLRGVDGYTF TGTGCCAGTAGTAACCTCAGGGGGGTCGATGGCTACACCTTC
NA TRBJ1-1 TRBV3-1/TRBV3-2 NA CASSRRDTEAFF TGTGCCAGCAGTCGGCGGGACACTGAAGCTTTCTTT
NA TRBJ1-4 TRBV5-1 NA CASSWNVGPNEKLFF TGCGCCAGCAGCTGGAACGTAGGGCCTAATGAAAAACTGTTTTTT
TRBD2 TRBJ2-5 TRBV19 NA CASSKRGQETQYF TGTGCCAGTAGTAAGCGGGGACAAGAGACCCAGTACTTC
TRBD1 TRBJ1-6 TRBV3-1/TRBV3-2 NA CASSQEGGYTSPLHF TGTGCCAGCAGCCAAGAAGGGGGCTATACTTCACCCCTCCACTTT
TRBD1 TRBJ1-5 TRBV27 NA CASSSRGQGKPQHF TGTGCCAGCAGTTCTAGGGGACAGGGGAAGCCCCAGCATTTT
NA TRBJ2-2 TRBV10-1 NA CASSVGPADGELFF TGCGCCAGCAGCGTTGGGCCCGCAGACGGGGAGCTGTTTTTT
TRBD2 TRBJ2-5 TRBV7-6 NA CASSLSGGYQETQYF TGTGCCAGCAGCTTAAGCGGGGGGTACCAAGAGACCCAGTACTTC
NA TRBJ1-6 TRBV5-1 NA CASSLGASSYNSPLHF TGCGCCAGCAGCTTGGGTGCGAGCTCCTATAATTCACCCCTCCACTTT
NA TRBJ2-7 TRBV4-1 NA CASSPPGGHEQYF TGCGCCAGCAGCCCACCCGGAGGCCACGAGCAGTACTTC
NA TRBJ1-6 TRBV4-2 NA CASSQEGSSLYNSPLHF TGTGCCAGCAGCCAAGAAGGATCCAGCCTCTATAATTCACCCCTCCACTTT
NA TRBJ1-2 TRBV6-5 NA CASSPLKGNYGYTF TGTGCCAGCAGTCCTTTGAAGGGAAACTATGGCTACACCTTC
NA TRBJ2-7 TRBV13 NA CASSLGPITYEQYF TGTGCCAGCAGCTTAGGGCCAATCACCTACGAGCAGTACTTC
NA TRBJ2-7 TRBV5-1 few CASSLAMEGTHEQYF TGCGCCAGCAGCTTGGCCATGGAGGGGACCCACGAGCAGTACTTC
NA TRBJ1-2 TRBV6-5 NA CASSYSVGSGYTF TGTGCCAGCAGTTACTCCGTCGGGTCTGGCTACACCTTC
NA TRBJ2-3 TRBV6-1 NA CASSGGDGQEFTDTQYF TGTGCCAGCAGTGGGGGAGATGGGCAGGAGTTCACAGATACGCAGTATTTT
NA TRBJ1-6 TRBV7-2 NA CASSQTIALWKPLHF TGTGCCAGCAGCCAGACAATAGCCTTATGGAAGCCCCTCCACTTT
NA TRBJ1-2 TRBV4-2 many CASSQGPRAANYGYTF TGTGCCAGCAGCCAAGGGCCGAGGGCAGCTAACTATGGCTACACCTTC
NA TRBJ2-3 TRBV5-3 NA CARSRRLVVTDTQYF TGTGCCAGAAGCCGCCGACTAGTAGTAACAGATACGCAGTATTTT
NA TRBJ1-2 TRBV28 NA CASCTHHSYGYTF TGTGCCAGCTGCACCCACCATTCCTATGGCTACACCTTC
NA TRBJ1-6 TRBV19 NA CASSPLSGNSPLHF TGTGCCAGTAGCCCCCTATCGGGCAATTCACCCCTCCACTTT
NA TRBJ2-1 TRBV7-8 many CASSRNNEQFF TGTGCCAGCAGCCGGAACAATGAGCAGTTCTTC
NA TRBJ1-2 TRBV14 NA CASSQYRVGYGYTF TGTGCCAGCAGCCAGTACCGGGTCGGCTATGGCTACACCTTC
NA TRBJ1-1 TRBV2 once CASSEHGTTEAFF TGTGCCAGCAGTGAGCACGGGACCACTGAAGCTTTCTTT
TRBD2 TRBJ2-7 TRBV28 NA CASSLDSGGANEQYF TGTGCCAGCAGTTTAGATAGCGGGGGGGCCAACGAGCAGTACTTC
TRBD2 TRBJ2-5 TRBV12-3/TRBV12-4 NA CDWRGGPETQYF TGTGATTGGCGGGGGGGCCCTGAGACCCAGTACTTC
NA TRBJ2-6 TRBV18 NA CASSPMPPGANVLTF TGTGCCAGCTCACCAATGCCCCCTGGGGCCAACGTCCTGACTTTC
TRBD1 TRBJ1-5 TRBV18 NA CASSPGQGVGQPQHF TGTGCCAGCTCACCTGGACAGGGCGTAGGTCAGCCCCAGCATTTT
NA TRBJ2-7 TRBV29-1 NA CSVVGDTSYEQYF TGCAGCGTTGTAGGGGACACTTCCTACGAGCAGTACTTC
TRBD2 TRBJ2-1 TRBV27 NA CASSFRPGGANEQFF TGTGCCAGCAGTTTTAGGCCCGGGGGGGCCAATGAGCAGTTCTTC